Detailed here is one T cell receptor (beta chain). As yet, its antigen is unknown. Original methodology: Junction-only sequences without quality scores were provided by ImmunoSEQ, so filtering was different. The method was immunoSEQ multiplex PCR; TCRdb's version includes in-frame clones alone and lacks a portion of them. That table supplies the V and J calls and clone size; D and trimming were determined from the DNA. The sample holds millions of clones, less than 95% seen once. The naive CD8 fraction comprised CD45RO-negative cells positively selected for CCR7 and excluded terminally differentiated effector memory CD45RA+ cells. This specimen comes from a study of shared clonotypes between healthy human individuals. Study overall: The donors, two women and three men, were aged 18 to 49.

Findings and limits, study-wide: The expectation was that sequencing depth would affect clonotype sharing among donors.

This TCR derives from a young man in good health. Material: naive CD8+ T cells sorted from blood.

The CDR3 coding sequence is TGTGCCAGCAGCTTAGCCCAGGATAAGTACAATGAGCAGTTCTTC. Its translation is CASSLAQDKYNEQFF. The chain uses TRBV7-9 and TRBJ2-1, with no clear D. Germline loops: CDR1 SEHNR, CDR2 FQNEAQ (reference sequence). The CDR3 loop spans 15 amino acids. Trimming pared 0 bases from V and 4 bases from J, leaving 10 bases between.